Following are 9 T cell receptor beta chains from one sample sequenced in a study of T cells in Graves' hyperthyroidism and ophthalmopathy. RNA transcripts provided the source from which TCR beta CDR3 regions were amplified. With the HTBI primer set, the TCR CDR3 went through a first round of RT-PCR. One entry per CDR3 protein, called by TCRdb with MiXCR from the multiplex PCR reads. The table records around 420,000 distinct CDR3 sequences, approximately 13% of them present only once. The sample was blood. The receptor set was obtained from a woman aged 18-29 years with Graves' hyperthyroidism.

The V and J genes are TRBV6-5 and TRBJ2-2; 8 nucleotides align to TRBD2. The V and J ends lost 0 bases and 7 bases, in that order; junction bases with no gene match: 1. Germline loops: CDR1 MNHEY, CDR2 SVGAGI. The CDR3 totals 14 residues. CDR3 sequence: CASSYSAGGGELFF. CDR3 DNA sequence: TGTGCCAGCAGTTACTCGGCGGGGGGCGGGGAGCTGTTTTTT.

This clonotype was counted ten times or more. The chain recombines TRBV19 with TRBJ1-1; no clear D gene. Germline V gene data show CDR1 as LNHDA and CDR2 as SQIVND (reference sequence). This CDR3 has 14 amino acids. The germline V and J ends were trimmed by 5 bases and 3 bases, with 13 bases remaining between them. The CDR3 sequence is CASSDGVGHTEAFF. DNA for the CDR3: TGTGCCAGTAGTGATGGGGTAGGGCACACTGAAGCTTTCTTT.

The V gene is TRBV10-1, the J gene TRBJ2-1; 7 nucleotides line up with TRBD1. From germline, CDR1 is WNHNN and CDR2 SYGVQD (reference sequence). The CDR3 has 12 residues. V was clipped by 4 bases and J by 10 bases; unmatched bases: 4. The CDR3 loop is CASSGGRGEQFF. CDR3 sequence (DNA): TGCGCCAGCAGTGGTGGCAGGGGGGAGCAGTTCTTC.

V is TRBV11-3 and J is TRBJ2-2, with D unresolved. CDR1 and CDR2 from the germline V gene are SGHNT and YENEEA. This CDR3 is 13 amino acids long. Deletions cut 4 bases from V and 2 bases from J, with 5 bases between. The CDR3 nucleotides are TGTGCCAGCAGCTGGATCAACACCGGGGAGCTGTTTTTT. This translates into CASSWINTGELFF.

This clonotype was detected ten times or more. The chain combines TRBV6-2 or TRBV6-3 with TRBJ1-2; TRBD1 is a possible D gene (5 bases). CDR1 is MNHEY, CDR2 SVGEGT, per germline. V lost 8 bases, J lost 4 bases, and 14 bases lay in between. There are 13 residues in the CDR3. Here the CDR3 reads CASGRQNFYGYTF. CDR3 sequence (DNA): TGTGCCAGCGGCCGACAGAATTTCTATGGCTACACCTTC.

The CDR3 is CSAWGQGASGELFF. CDR3 DNA: TGCAGTGCTTGGGGACAGGGGGCGTCCGGGGAGCTGTTTTTT. The V call is TRBV20-1, the J call TRBJ2-2, with 12 bases lining up with TRBD1. With V trimmed by 5 bases and J by 6 bases, 4 bases remained unmatched. Germline V gives CDR1 DFQATT, CDR2 SNEGSKA (reference sequence). This CDR3 spans 14 amino acids.

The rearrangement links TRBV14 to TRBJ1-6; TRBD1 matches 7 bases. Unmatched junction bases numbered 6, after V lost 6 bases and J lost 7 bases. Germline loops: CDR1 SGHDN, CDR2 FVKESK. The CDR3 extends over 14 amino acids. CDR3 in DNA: TGTGCCAGCAGTAACAGGGGACTGAATTCACCCCTCCACTTT. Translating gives CASSNRGLNSPLHF.

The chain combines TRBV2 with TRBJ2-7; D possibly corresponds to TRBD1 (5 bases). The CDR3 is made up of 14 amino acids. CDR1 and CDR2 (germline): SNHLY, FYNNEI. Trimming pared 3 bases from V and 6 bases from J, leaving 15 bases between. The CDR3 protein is CASSERDSVGEQYF. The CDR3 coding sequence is TGTGCCAGCAGTGAGCGCGACAGTGTCGGCGAGCAGTACTTC.

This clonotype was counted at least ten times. The CDR3 sequence: CASSRGSDTQYF. The DNA for the CDR3 is TGTGCCAGCTCACGTGGTTCAGATACGCAGTATTTT. The chain employs TRBV18 and TRBJ2-3; D gene unclear. Germline CDR1 and CDR2: KGHSH and LQKENI. The CDR3 is made up of 12 amino acids. Trimming removed 4 bases at V and 4 bases at J, with 6 bases between.